This TCR beta chain was recovered during a study of control samples from healthy donors and cancer patients. The table came from immunoSEQ multiplex PCR; TCRdb's copy has only in-frame clones and leaves some out. The table has about 90,000 clones, approximately 90% seen once. Germline CDR1 MNHNS, CDR2 SASEGT. Between the trimmed V and J ends, which lost 2 bases and 1 base, there was a span of 11 bases. The CDR3 sequence is 15 residues long. In its sample, this clone was seen once. J is TRBJ1-1 and V is TRBV6-1; no clear D. This sequence was found in a woman aged 18-30 years in good health. Source material: blood. For the CDR3, the DNA is TGTGCCAGCAGTGAAACCGGGAGGACGAACACTGAAGCTTTCTTT. Translating gives CASSETGRTNTEAFF.